Listed below are T cell receptor beta chains from one sample, sequenced in a study of blood T cell repertoires in COVID-19. Profiling relied on immunoSEQ multiplex PCR, and the TCRdb table lists in-frame clones only, not all of them. The data contain roughly 40,000 clones, under 85% of them singletons. What was sequenced was peripheral blood. These receptors all stem from a human donor in a cohort sampled during active COVID-19. Each CDR3 is given with its conserved first and last residue. The order of the fields is clone size, D gene, V gene, J gene, CDR3 protein, CDR3 DNA. D genes are given only for firm matches. The listing skips clone size in some rows; elsewhere it reads once, few, many or a size class.

NA	NA	TRBV2	TRBJ2-2	CASSDRQVNTGELFF	TGTGCCAGCAGTGATCGTCAGGTTAACACCGGGGAGCTGTTTTTT
once	NA	TRBV30	TRBJ2-5	CVWSKLAQETQYF	TGTGTCTGGAGCAAGCTTGCCCAAGAGACCCAGTACTTC
NA	NA	TRBV6-1	TRBJ1-5	CASSEARGASNQPQHF	TGTGCCAGCAGTGAAGCGCGGGGGGCCAGCAATCAGCCCCAGCATTTT
NA	NA	TRBV6-5	TRBJ1-1	CASSWARGSDTEAFF	TGTGCCAGCAGCTGGGCCCGGGGATCGGACACTGAAGCTTTCTTT
NA	TRBD2	TRBV14	TRBJ2-5	CASSQGGPGLQETQYF	TGTGCCAGCAGCCAAGGGGGACCGGGACTACAAGAGACCCAGTACTTC
NA	TRBD2	TRBV14	TRBJ2-1	CASSRPGLAGTHEQFF	TGTGCCAGCAGCCGCCCGGGACTAGCGGGGACACATGAGCAGTTCTTC
NA	NA	TRBV4-1	TRBJ2-5	CASSPSPRAQETQYF	TGCGCCAGCAGCCCCAGCCCCAGGGCTCAAGAGACCCAGTACTTC
NA	TRBD2	TRBV15	TRBJ2-1	CASSGGYSYNEQFF	TGTGCCTCGAGCGGGGGTTACTCCTACAATGAGCAGTTCTTC
NA	NA	TRBV19	TRBJ2-1	CASSIVPTGIYNEQFF	TGTGCCAGTAGTATAGTCCCGACAGGAATCTACAATGAGCAGTTCTTC
NA	NA	TRBV11-2	TRBJ1-5	CASSRQWNQPQHF	TGTGCCAGCAGCAGACAATGGAATCAGCCCCAGCATTTT
NA	NA	TRBV5-6	TRBJ2-5	CASSLGGFEETQYF	TGTGCCAGCAGCCTCGGGGGTTTCGAGGAGACCCAGTACTTC
NA	TRBD2	TRBV6-2/TRBV6-3	TRBJ2-5	CASSRGGRQKETQYF	TGTGCCAGCAGTCGGGGAGGGCGACAAAAAGAGACCCAGTACTTC
NA	TRBD2	TRBV3-1/TRBV3-2	TRBJ2-3	CASSQVGGSTDTQYF	TGTGCCAGCAGCCAGGTGGGAGGGAGCACAGATACGCAGTATTTT
NA	TRBD2	TRBV2	TRBJ2-2	CASISGGNTGELFF	TGTGCCAGCATCAGCGGGGGGAACACCGGGGAGCTGTTTTTT
few	TRBD1	TRBV6-5	TRBJ1-2	CASSQRTGENYGYTF	TGTGCCAGCAGCCAACGGACAGGGGAAAACTATGGCTACACCTTC
NA	NA	TRBV28	TRBJ1-2	CASSLRDGDGYTF	TGTGCCAGCAGTTTACGTGACGGAGATGGCTACACCTTC
NA	NA	TRBV4-2	TRBJ1-1	CASSLLGGKINEAFF	TGTGCCAGCAGCCTACTGGGGGGAAAGATTAACGAAGCTTTCTTT
NA	TRBD1	TRBV19	TRBJ1-2	CASSIRWDSGGYTF	TGTGCCAGTAGTATACGGTGGGACAGCGGGGGCTACACCTTC
NA	NA	TRBV9	TRBJ1-2	CASSEWGQGYTF	TGTGCCAGCAGCGAGTGGGGCCAGGGCTACACCTTC
NA	NA	TRBV7-2	TRBJ1-5	CASSLVDNQPQHF	TGTGCCAGCAGCTTAGTAGACAATCAGCCCCAGCATTTT
NA	NA	TRBV7-9	TRBJ1-1	CASSWEGKGTEAFF	TGTGCCAGCAGCTGGGAGGGGAAGGGGACTGAAGCTTTCTTT
NA	TRBD2	TRBV3-1/TRBV3-2	TRBJ2-7	CASSQAGGPYEQYF	TGTGCCAGCAGCCAAGCGGGGGGGCCATACGAGCAGTACTTC
once	TRBD2	TRBV28	TRBJ2-1	CASTRLLAGTVGNEQFF	TGTGCCAGCACTAGACTCCTAGCGGGGACGGTAGGCAATGAGCAGTTCTTC
NA	NA	TRBV29-1	TRBJ1-1	CSVARRRVFTEAFF	TGCAGCGTTGCTCGGCGGAGGGTGTTCACTGAAGCTTTCTTT
once	NA	TRBV28	TRBJ2-7	CASSTGNYEQYF	TGTGCCAGCAGCACCGGGAACTACGAGCAGTACTTC
NA	NA	TRBV18	TRBJ1-1	CASSPATQNTEAFF	TGTGCCAGCTCACCCGCGACACAGAACACTGAAGCTTTCTTT
NA	NA	TRBV2	TRBJ2-1	CASSAGPWNEQFF	TGTGCCAGCAGCGCGGGACCTTGGAATGAGCAGTTCTTC
NA	NA	TRBV5-4	TRBJ2-2	CASSDAGAWGGELFF	TGTGCCAGCAGCGACGCGGGGGCCTGGGGCGGGGAGCTGTTTTTT
NA	TRBD2	TRBV27	TRBJ2-1	CASSPPGGAYNEQFF	TGTGCCAGCAGCCCCCCGGGGGGGGCCTACAATGAGCAGTTCTTC
NA	TRBD2	TRBV4-1	TRBJ2-1	CASSQDYSGGNEQFF	TGCGCCAGCAGCCAAGATTATAGCGGGGGCAATGAGCAGTTCTTC
NA	TRBD2	TRBV5-4	TRBJ2-7	CASSLRLAGGDEQYF	TGTGCCAGCAGCTTGCGTCTAGCGGGGGGCGACGAGCAGTACTTC
NA	NA	TRBV7-8	TRBJ2-5	CASSLLRWGEKTQYF	TGTGCCAGCAGCCTACTGAGGTGGGGGGAAAAGACCCAGTACTTC
NA	NA	TRBV2	TRBJ2-7	CASSGDSYEQYF	TGTGCCAGCAGTGGAGACAGTTACGAGCAGTACTTC
NA	NA	TRBV6-1	TRBJ2-5	CASSEGPRPQETQYF	TGTGCCAGCAGTGAGGGCCCCCGCCCTCAAGAGACCCAGTACTTC